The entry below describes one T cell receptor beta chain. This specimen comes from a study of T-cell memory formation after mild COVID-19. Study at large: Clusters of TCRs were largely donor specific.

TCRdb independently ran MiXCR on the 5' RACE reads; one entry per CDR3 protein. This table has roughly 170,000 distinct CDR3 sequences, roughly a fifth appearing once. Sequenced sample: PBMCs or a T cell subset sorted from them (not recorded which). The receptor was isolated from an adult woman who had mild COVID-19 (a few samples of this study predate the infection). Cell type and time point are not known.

The CDR3 reads CASSSRLAINNEQFF. CDR3 coding DNA: TGTGCCAGCAGCTCTAGACTAGCGATAAACAATGAGCAGTTCTTC. The chain couples TRBV5-4 to TRBJ2-1, with 8 positions matching TRBD2. The germline gives CDR1 SGHNT, CDR2 YYREEE (reference sequence). V lost 3 bases, J lost 5 bases, and 7 bases stayed unmatched. CDR3 length equals 15 residues.